The 28 T cell receptor beta chains below were found in one sample sequenced in a study of blood T cell repertoires in COVID-19. The repertoire was sequenced with immunoSEQ multiplex PCR; TCRdb's copy has only in-frame clones and lacks some. The top ten hold around 5.6% of the sample, which has some 120,000 clones, more than 70% seen once. The specimen sequenced was peripheral blood. These receptors were taken from a man older than 75 with active or convalescent COVID-19.

This chain links TRBV6-5 with TRBJ1-3; 8 bases are shared with TRBD1. From germline, CDR1 is MNHEY and CDR2 SVGAGI. V shed 2 bases and J 11 bases; nucleotides not matched to a gene: 5. This CDR3 has 13 amino acids. The CDR3 here is CASSYVGQGSIYF. CDR3 bases: TGTGCCAGCAGTTACGTCGGACAGGGTTCCATATATTTT.

V and J are TRBV4-3 and TRBJ2-7; 7 bases align to TRBD1. There are 16 residues in the CDR3. Germline V gene lookup returns CDR1 LGHNA and CDR2 YSLEER. With V trimmed by 1 base and J by 1 base, 7 bases remained unmatched. CDR3 coding DNA: TGCGCCAGCAGCCAAGTGCACGGGACAGAGTCCTACGAGCAGTACTTC. It specifies CASSQVHGTESYEQYF.

This rearrangement joins TRBV14 to TRBJ2-5; 11 bases are shared with TRBD1. Germline CDR1 and CDR2: SGHDN and FVKESK. This CDR3 has 15 amino acids. With V trimmed by 5 bases and J by 5 bases, 7 bases remained unmatched. CDR3 loop: CASSFGQGARETQYF. In nucleotides, the CDR3 is TGTGCCAGCAGCTTCGGACAGGGGGCCCGGGAGACCCAGTACTTC. The whole variable domain, remainder taken from reference TRBV14 and TRBJ2-5, is EAGVTQFPSHSVIEKGQTVTLRCDPISGHDNLYWYRRVMGKEIKFLLHFVKESKQDESGMPNNRFLAERTGGTYSTLKVQPAELEDSGVYFCASSFGQGARETQYFGPGTRLLVL.

The rearrangement joins TRBV18 to TRBJ1-1; the match to TRBD1 covers 10 bases. V trimming: 2 bases; J trimming: 6 bases; junction bases outside the gene matches: 6. Germline CDR1 reads KGHSH; CDR2 reads LQKENI. The CDR3 is 15 amino acids. The CDR3 loop reads CASSPTRQGAAEAFF. The CDR3 DNA sequence: TGTGCCAGCTCACCAACCCGACAGGGGGCCGCTGAAGCTTTCTTT.

The J gene is TRBJ1-2, the V gene TRBV29-1; 8 bases are shared with TRBD1. Germline V gene data show CDR1 as SQVTM and CDR2 as ANQGSEA. This CDR3 region has 14 residues. Germline trimming cut 7 bases from V and 4 bases from J; bases unmatched to any gene: 11. CDR3 nucleotide sequence: TGCAGCGGGCAGGGGGCTCCGGGGGCCTATGGCTACACCTTC. Its translation: CSGQGAPGAYGYTF.

V gene TRBV30 combines with J gene TRBJ1-3, with no clear D. Germline lookup yields CDR1 GTSNPN and CDR2 SVGIG (reference sequence). The CDR3 runs 13 residues. Deletions cut 2 bases from V and 1 base from J, with 6 bases between. In nucleotides, the CDR3 is TGTGCCTGGAGTTCCCAATCTGGAAACACCATATATTTT. Amino acid sequence: CAWSSQSGNTIYF.

The chain is built from TRBV7-8 and TRBJ2-2; no reliable D call. Germline CDR1 reads SGHVS; CDR2 reads FQNEAQ. V gave up 5 bases and J gave up 7 bases, with 17 bases separating them. This CDR3 spans 15 amino acids. The CDR3 DNA reads TGTGCCAGCAGCCCCAAGAACCTCGGCGGCGGGGAGCTGTTTTTT. Amino acid sequence: CASSPKNLGGGELFF.

This rearrangement joins TRBV30 to TRBJ1-1; D is possibly TRBD1 (6 bases). CDR3 length: 14 residues. The germline V gene has CDR1 GTSNPN and CDR2 SVGIG (reference sequence). V lost 4 bases, J lost 5 bases, and 17 bases lay in between. In nucleotides, the CDR3 is TGTGCCTGGATCGGGAGGGGGGGCGCTACTGAAGCTTTCTTT. It codes for CAWIGRGGATEAFF. Full variable domain (outside the CDR3, taken from reference TRBV30 and TRBJ1-1): SQTIHQWPATLVQPVGSPLSLECTVEGTSNPNLYWYRQAAGRGLQLLFYSVGIGQISSEVPQNLSASRPQDRQFILSSKKLLLSDSGFYLCAWIGRGGATEAFFGQGTRLTVV.

The gene calls are TRBV9 and TRBJ2-3, with 7 bases matching TRBD1. The CDR3 covers 14 residues. CDR1 SGDLS and CDR2 YYNGEE come from the germline V gene. The trim removed 3 bases at V and 2 bases at J, leaving 3 bases unmatched. The chain's CDR3 is CASSAGTVTDTQYF. The CDR3 DNA sequence: TGTGCCAGCAGCGCTGGGACAGTCACAGATACGCAGTATTTT. The full variable domain, completed using reference TRBV9 and TRBJ2-3, is DSGVTQTPKHLITATGQRVTLRCSPRSGDLSVYWYQQSLDQGLQFLIQYYNGEERAKGNILERFSAQQFPDLHSELNLSSLELGDSALYFCASSAGTVTDTQYFGPGTRLTVL.

V gene TRBV4-3 combines with J gene TRBJ2-1; 7 nucleotides line up with TRBD1. V lost 4 bases to trimming and J lost 2 bases; unmatched junction nucleotides: 5. The CDR3 has 15 residues. CDR1 is LGHNA and CDR2 is YSLEER in the germline V gene. CDR3 DNA: TGCGCCAGCAGCCGCAACCAGGGGGCCTACAATGAGCAGTTCTTC. Residues: CASSRNQGAYNEQFF.

This chain connects TRBV6-2 or TRBV6-3 to TRBJ2-5, with 8 bases identical to TRBD1. Germline trimming cut 3 bases from V and 3 bases from J; bases unmatched to any gene: 3. Germline V lookup: CDR1 MNHEY, CDR2 SVGEGT. The CDR3 runs to 14 residues. Written as DNA, the CDR3 is TGTGCCAGCAGTTATTTGACAGGGGAAGAGACCCAGTACTTC. This encodes CASSYLTGEETQYF.

The chain recombines TRBV5-6 with TRBJ1-2; 7 nucleotides align to TRBD1. V lost 2 bases to trimming and J lost 4 bases; unmatched junction nucleotides: 8. The germline V gene has CDR1 SGHDT and CDR2 YYEEEE. The CDR3 has 15 amino acids. This CDR3 is CASSLGDRPSYGYTF. CDR3 bases: TGTGCCAGCAGCTTAGGGGACAGACCTTCCTATGGCTACACCTTC.

The gene calls are TRBV7-2 and TRBJ1-4; TRBD1 is a possible D gene (5 bases). CDR1 is SGHTA and CDR2 is FQGNSA in the germline V gene. This CDR3 is 14 amino acids long. Trimming shortened V by 2 bases and J by 4 bases, and 8 bases separated the two germline ends. The CDR3 loop reads CASSLQGGNEKLFF. CDR3 in DNA: TGTGCCAGCAGCTTACAGGGTGGTAATGAAAAACTGTTTTTT.

The V call is TRBV9, the J call TRBJ2-3; 9 positions match TRBD2. CDR1 SGDLS and CDR2 YYNGEE come from the germline V gene. The V and J ends lost 1 base and 3 bases, in that order; junction bases with no gene match: 9. The CDR3 spans 17 residues. This CDR3 is CASSVRSGGSGTDTQYF. The DNA for the CDR3 is TGTGCCAGCAGCGTAAGAAGCGGGGGGAGTGGGACAGATACGCAGTATTTT. Looking up the rest from reference TRBV9 and TRBJ2-3 gives the full variable domain: DSGVTQTPKHLITATGQRVTLRCSPRSGDLSVYWYQQSLDQGLQFLIQYYNGEERAKGNILERFSAQQFPDLHSELNLSSLELGDSALYFCASSVRSGGSGTDTQYFGPGTRLTVL.

J is TRBJ2-3 and V is TRBV11-2; tentatively, D is TRBD2 (5 bases). The V and J ends lost 2 bases and 6 bases respectively, with 15 bases between them. The CDR3 is 15 amino acids. Germline lookup yields CDR1 SGHAT and CDR2 FQNNGV. The CDR3 loop is CASSLIPGVKDTQYF. The CDR3 DNA is TGTGCCAGCAGCTTAATCCCCGGGGTGAAGGATACGCAGTATTTT.

This clone has only one observation. V usage is TRBV4-1 and J usage is TRBJ2-5; D call uncertain. With 1 base removed from V and 4 bases from J, the gap between germline ends came to 7 bases. Germline loops: CDR1 MGHRA, CDR2 YSYEKL. CDR3 size: 13 residues. The CDR3: CASSQALGETQYF. CDR3 coding DNA: TGCGCCAGCAGCCAAGCCCTAGGAGAGACCCAGTACTTC.

The chain has TRBV29-1 and TRBJ2-3, with 14 nucleotides matching TRBD2. Per the germline V gene, CDR1 is SQVTM and CDR2 is ANQGSEA. The CDR3 extends over 16 amino acids. Trimming cost V 5 bases and J 5 bases; bases outside gene matches: 9. Here the CDR3 reads CSVSPTSGGAKDTQYF. The CDR3 DNA follows: TGCAGCGTTTCACCGACTAGCGGGGGGGCCAAAGATACGCAGTATTTT.

The chain carries TRBV19 and TRBJ1-1, with 8 bases matching TRBD1. The V gene's germline CDR1 is LNHDA and CDR2 SQIVND (reference sequence). V trimming: 4 bases; J trimming: 4 bases; junction bases outside the gene matches: 5. This CDR3 has 14 residues. CDR3 nucleotides: TGTGCCAGTAGTACCCAGGGGGCGAGCACTGAAGCTTTCTTT. This translates into CASSTQGASTEAFF.

This clone was counted once. This rearrangement joins TRBV10-3 to TRBJ2-1; 7 nucleotides line up with TRBD1. Trimming at V came to 6 bases and at J to 2 bases, leaving 4 bases not matched to a gene. This CDR3 spans 14 amino acids. Germline CDR1 is ENHRY and CDR2 is SYGVKD. The CDR3 DNA reads as TGTGCCATCAGGGGGGACAGCGCCTACAATGAGCAGTTCTTC. Its translation is CAIRGDSAYNEQFF.

CDR3 amino acids: CASSIFDTKSSYEQYF. In DNA, the CDR3 is TGTGCCAGTAGTATATTCGACACCAAAAGCTCCTACGAGCAGTACTTC. The rearrangement links TRBV19 to TRBJ2-7; D uncertain. Trimming removed 2 bases from V and 0 bases from J, with 14 bases in between. Germline V gene lookup returns CDR1 LNHDA and CDR2 SQIVND (reference sequence). The CDR3 is 16 amino acids.

This sequence joins TRBV2 and TRBJ2-3; no firm D call. With 3 bases removed from V and 4 bases from J, the gap between germline ends came to 11 bases. The CDR3 runs 14 residues. Germline assignment: CDR1 SNHLY and CDR2 FYNNEI. The CDR3 DNA reads as TGTGCCAGCAGTGATATTATCGAGGCAGATACGCAGTATTTT. Translated, it gives CASSDIIEADTQYF. The full variable domain, completed using reference TRBV2 and TRBJ2-3, is EPEVTQTPSHQVTQMGQEVILRCVPISNHLYFYWYRQILGQKVEFLVSFYNNEISEKSEIFDDQFSVERPDGSNFTLKIRSTKLEDSAMYFCASSDIIEADTQYFGPGTRLTVL.

CDR3 sequence reads: CASSQTGTARETQYF. In DNA form, the CDR3 reads TGCGCCAGCAGCCAAACCGGGACAGCAAGAGAGACCCAGTACTTC. The J gene is TRBJ2-5, the V gene TRBV4-3, with 7 bases fitting TRBD1. V lost 2 bases and J lost 4; bases outside the gene matches: 7. This CDR3 has 15 residues. Germline V CDR1 and CDR2: LGHNA, YSLEER.

The chain joins TRBV5-1 to TRBJ1-4, with TRBD1 identical over 9 bases. This CDR3 region has 15 residues. The germline CDR1 and CDR2 sequences are SGHRS and YFSETQ. Trimming removed 3 bases from V and 5 bases from J; junction bases left unmatched: 5. This CDR3 reads CASSSPGTGNEKLFF. CDR3 DNA sequence: TGCGCCAGCAGCTCCCCCGGGACAGGGAATGAAAAACTGTTTTTT.

The J gene is TRBJ2-2, the V gene TRBV25-1, with TRBD1 as a possible D gene (6 bases). Trimming took off 4 bases at V and 1 base at J, with 7 bases between the two ends. CDR3 length: 14 residues. CDR1 and CDR2 (germline): MGHDK, SYGVNS. The CDR3 nucleotides are TGTGCCAGCAGTGGAGGGGGGAACACCGGGGAGCTGTTTTTT. Translation: CASSGGGNTGELFF. The full variable domain, in which reference TRBV25-1 and TRBJ2-2 provide the parts outside the CDR3, is EADIYQTPRYLVIGTGKKITLECSQTMGHDKMYWYQQDPGMELHLIHYSYGVNSTEKGDLSSESTVSRIRTEHFPLTLESARPSHTSQYLCASSGGGNTGELFFGEGSRLTVL.

The rearrangement links TRBV5-6 to TRBJ1-5; TRBD1 agrees at 8 bases. The CDR3 is made up of 16 amino acids. Unmatched junction bases numbered 8, after V lost 4 bases and J lost 2 bases. The V gene's germline CDR1 is SGHDT and CDR2 YYEEEE. The CDR3 is CASSPYRGVGNQPQHF. In nucleotides, the CDR3 is TGTGCCAGCAGCCCATACAGGGGGGTTGGCAATCAGCCCCAGCATTTT.

The gene calls are TRBV18 and TRBJ2-3; unclear D gene. Looked up from germline, CDR1 is KGHSH and CDR2 is LQKENI. The CDR3 is 14 residues long. V lost 0 bases to trimming and J lost 0 bases, with 4 bases between them. Here the CDR3 DNA reads TGTGCCAGCTCACCACCAACTAGCACAGATACGCAGTATTTT. Its protein product is CASSPPTSTDTQYF.

This clone was found a few times. CDR3 loop: CASSGETRSPLHF. CDR3 bases: TGTGCCAGCAGCGGGGAAACGAGATCACCCCTCCACTTT. V usage is TRBV6-5 and J usage is TRBJ1-6, with D unclear. This CDR3 contains 13 residues. The germline V gene has CDR1 MNHEY and CDR2 SVGAGI. The ends were cut back, 6 bases at V and 10 bases at J, with 13 bases in the middle.

This clone was seen only once. This chain uses TRBV6-5 with TRBJ2-7; TRBD1 matches 8 bases. V lost 4 bases to trimming and J lost 0 bases; unmatched junction nucleotides: 2. Per the germline V gene, CDR1 is MNHEY and CDR2 is SVGAGI. CDR3 length: 14 residues. The CDR3 reads CASSLDRASYEQYF. In nucleotides, the CDR3 is TGTGCCAGCAGTTTGGACAGGGCCTCCTACGAGCAGTACTTC.